This T cell receptor (beta chain) is drawn from a study of T cells after yellow fever vaccination. Details on this clonotype: The target antigen is unknown.

Study-wide results and caveats: FACS-sorted repertoires might harbor abundant contaminating clonotypes from the bulk population.

The V and J ends lost 6 bases and 5 bases respectively, with 9 bases between them. This CDR3 has 12 residues. From germline, CDR1 is SNHLY and CDR2 FYNNEI. Researchers made TCR cDNA using 5'RACE template switching, and this step added a universal primer site and UMIs. TCRdb independently ran MiXCR on the 5' RACE reads; one entry per CDR3 protein. The data hold 510,000 or so distinct CDR3 sequences, with around 21% observed a single time. The specimen was PBMCs, collected 15 days after the yellow fever booster vaccination. The TCR originated in a man in his thirties or forties who received the YFV17D yellow fever vaccine. This chain links TRBV2 with TRBJ2-3; unclear D gene. The CDR3 sequence is CASRQELDTQYF. As DNA, the CDR3 is TGTGCCAGCAGGCAGGAGTTAGATACGCAGTATTTT.